This T cell receptor (beta chain) was recorded in a study of blood T cell repertoires in COVID-19. Whole-study context: Acute-phase and convalescent COVID-19 samples originated in the United States, Italy and Spain. The analysed material was cDNA or gDNA that came from T cells, B-cell-depleted T cells, or PBMCs.

The ends lost 4 bases at V and 2 bases at J; junction bases unmatched: 6. This CDR3 has 15 amino acids. Germline-derived CDR1 and CDR2 are SGDLS and YYNGEE. Authors' data handling: Scientists estimated how many nucleated cells there were by amplifying reference gene primers. The data were produced by immunoSEQ multiplex PCR, yet TCRdb's version contains in-frame clones alone and is incomplete. The V and J calls and the clone size are those of that table, but D and trimming were determined from the DNA. The repertoire holds some 160,000 clones, with more than 70% as singletons. Material: peripheral blood. This clonotype originated in a middle-aged man who had recovered from COVID-19. The chain joins TRBV9 to TRBJ2-5, with 9 bases that match TRBD2. The CDR3 DNA reads TGTGCCAGCAGCATTAGCGGGAGACAGCAAGAGACCCAGTACTTC. It encodes CASSISGRQQETQYF.